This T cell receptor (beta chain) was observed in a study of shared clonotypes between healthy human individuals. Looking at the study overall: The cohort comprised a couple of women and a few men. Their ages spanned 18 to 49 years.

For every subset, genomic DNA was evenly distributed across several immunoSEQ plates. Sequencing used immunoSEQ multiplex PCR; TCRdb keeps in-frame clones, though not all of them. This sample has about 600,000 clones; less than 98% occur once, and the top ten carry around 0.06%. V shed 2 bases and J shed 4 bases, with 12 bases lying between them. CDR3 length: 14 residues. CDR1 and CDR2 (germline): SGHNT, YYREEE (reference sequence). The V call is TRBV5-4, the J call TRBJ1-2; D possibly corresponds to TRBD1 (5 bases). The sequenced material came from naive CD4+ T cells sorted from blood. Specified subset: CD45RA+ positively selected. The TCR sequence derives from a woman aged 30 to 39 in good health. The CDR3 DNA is TGTGCCAGCAGCTTACCAGGGCGGGCCTATGGCTACACCTTC. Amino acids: CASSLPGRAYGYTF.